This TCR beta chain derives from a study of T cells in tuberculosis. Clones were read by immunoSEQ multiplex PCR, and TCRdb kept only the in-frame ones, dropping some. This sample has 40,000 or so clones, with approximately 93% found just once. As to time point: new active TB diagnosis, blood taken before or within 7 days of starting treatment. The germline V gene has CDR1 SGHRS and CDR2 YFSETQ. The V gene end was trimmed by 0 bases and the J gene end by 5 bases; junction bases not matched to a gene: 8. The CDR3 contains 16 residues. The receptor's source is an adult with tuberculosis. The V call is TRBV5-1, the J call TRBJ2-5; 9 positions match TRBD1. The sample here was PBMCs, taken at tuberculosis diagnosis. This chain's CDR3 is CASSLVANRGRETQYF. As DNA, the CDR3 is TGCGCCAGCAGCTTGGTGGCGAACAGGGGGCGGGAGACCCAGTACTTC. The whole variable domain, filled in from reference TRBV5-1 and TRBJ2-5, reads KAGVTQTPRYLIKTRGQQVTLSCSPISGHRSVSWYQQTPGQGLQFLFEYFSETQRNKGNFPGRFSGRQFSNSRSEMNVSTLELGDSALYLCASSLVANRGRETQYFGPGTRLLVL.